Listed below are T cell receptor beta chains from one sample, sequenced in a study of T cell repertoires in cytomegalovirus infection. TCRdb reprocessed the reads via MiXCR and lists one record per CDR3 protein. This sample has approximately 500,000 distinct CDR3 sequences, with about 10% found just once. Sequenced: PBMCs. The receptors were gathered from a human donor in good health (CMV status not recorded). Some clones in this sample may be carry-over from other donors' samples. Each CDR3 is given with its conserved first and last residue. The order of the fields is CDR3 protein, CDR3 DNA, J gene, clone size, V gene, D gene. A D gene is named only where the DNA matches it firmly. Clone size is not always given. Where it is, it says once, few, many or a class for expanded clones.

cdr3_aa: CASSPPGQGGETQYF; cdr3_nt: TGTGCCAGCTCACCGCCGGGACAGGGCGGCGAGACCCAGTACTTC; j_call: TRBJ2-5; clone_size: many; v_call: TRBV18; d_call: TRBD1
cdr3_aa: CATETGSGNTIYF; cdr3_nt: TGTGCCACCGAAACTGGCTCTGGAAACACCATATATTTT; j_call: TRBJ1-3; clone_size: many; v_call: TRBV19; d_call: .
cdr3_aa: CASSYDYGVGGYTF; cdr3_nt: TGCGCCAGCAGCTACGACTACGGGGTCGGAGGCTACACCTTC; j_call: TRBJ1-2; clone_size: .; v_call: TRBV10-2; d_call: .
cdr3_aa: CASNQNSGRSTYEQYF; cdr3_nt: TGTGCCAGCAACCAAAATAGCGGGAGGTCAACCTACGAGCAGTACTTC; j_call: TRBJ2-7; clone_size: many; v_call: TRBV6-1; d_call: TRBD2
cdr3_aa: CSAITGTGELFF; cdr3_nt: TGCAGTGCTATAACAGGCACCGGGGAGCTGTTTTTT; j_call: TRBJ2-2; clone_size: few; v_call: TRBV20-1; d_call: .
cdr3_aa: CAFGGGSTDTQYF; cdr3_nt: TGTGCGTTCGGTGGCGGGAGCACAGATACGCAGTATTTT; j_call: TRBJ2-3; clone_size: many; v_call: TRBV28; d_call: .
cdr3_aa: CASSPDLAGGPDEQFF; cdr3_nt: TGTGCCAGCTCACCAGATTTGGCGGGAGGGCCGGATGAGCAGTTCTTC; j_call: TRBJ2-1; clone_size: few; v_call: TRBV18; d_call: TRBD2
cdr3_aa: CASSPDRSNSPLHF; cdr3_nt: TGTGCCAGCAGCCCCGACAGGAGTAATTCACCCCTCCACTTT; j_call: TRBJ1-6; clone_size: many; v_call: TRBV7-6; d_call: .
cdr3_aa: CASRGTGGFGYGYTF; cdr3_nt: TGTGCCAGCAGAGGGACAGGGGGTTTCGGCTATGGCTACACCTTC; j_call: TRBJ1-2; clone_size: many; v_call: TRBV12-3/TRBV12-4; d_call: TRBD1
cdr3_aa: CASSLDTGGNQPQHF; cdr3_nt: TGCGCCAGCAGCTTGGATACAGGAGGCAATCAGCCCCAGCATTTT; j_call: TRBJ1-5; clone_size: many; v_call: TRBV5-1; d_call: .
cdr3_aa: CASSFLSANEKLFF; cdr3_nt: TGCGCCAGCAGCTTCCTATCGGCTAATGAAAAACTGTTTTTT; j_call: TRBJ1-4; clone_size: many; v_call: TRBV5-1; d_call: .
cdr3_aa: CSAHSELTGYTF; cdr3_nt: TGCAGTGCCCATAGCGAGCTCACGGGCTACACCTTC; j_call: TRBJ1-2; clone_size: .; v_call: TRBV20-1; d_call: .
cdr3_aa: CASSLGLAGVDEQFF; cdr3_nt: TGCGCCAGCAGCTTGGGGCTAGCGGGAGTGGATGAGCAGTTCTTC; j_call: TRBJ2-1; clone_size: .; v_call: TRBV5-1; d_call: TRBD2
cdr3_aa: CASKRGQGATEAFF; cdr3_nt: TGTGCCAGCAAACGAGGGCAGGGCGCCACTGAAGCTTTCTTT; j_call: TRBJ1-1; clone_size: many; v_call: TRBV6-2/TRBV6-3; d_call: .
cdr3_aa: CASKEQGNYEQYF; cdr3_nt: TGTGCCAGCAAAGAGCAGGGGAACTACGAGCAGTACTTC; j_call: TRBJ2-7; clone_size: .; v_call: TRBV13; d_call: .
cdr3_aa: CASSRDSSRWNEQFF; cdr3_nt: TGTGCCAGCAGCCGGGACAGTTCCCGGTGGAATGAGCAGTTCTTC; j_call: TRBJ2-1; clone_size: many; v_call: TRBV6-1; d_call: TRBD1
cdr3_aa: CASSLAVERRAPYEQYF; cdr3_nt: TGCGCCAGCAGCTTGGCCGTGGAACGGAGGGCTCCCTACGAGCAGTACTTC; j_call: TRBJ2-7; clone_size: many; v_call: TRBV5-1; d_call: .
cdr3_aa: CASTHSDRGEKLFF; cdr3_nt: TGTGCCAGCACCCACTCCGACAGAGGAGAAAAACTGTTTTTT; j_call: TRBJ1-4; clone_size: many; v_call: TRBV12-3/TRBV12-4; d_call: .
cdr3_aa: CASSADGGLTIYF; cdr3_nt: TGTGCCAGCTCGGCCGATGGGGGTCTCACCATATATTTT; j_call: TRBJ1-3; clone_size: .; v_call: TRBV18; d_call: .
cdr3_aa: CATSSYSRGNEKLFF; cdr3_nt: TGTGCCACCAGCTCCTACTCCCGGGGGAATGAAAAACTGTTTTTT; j_call: TRBJ1-4; clone_size: few; v_call: TRBV15; d_call: .
cdr3_aa: CASSTRAHEKLFF; cdr3_nt: TGTGCCAGCAGCACCCGGGCTCATGAAAAACTGTTTTTT; j_call: TRBJ1-4; clone_size: many; v_call: TRBV7-2; d_call: .
cdr3_aa: CAWSGPGANVLTF; cdr3_nt: TGTGCCTGGAGTGGGCCTGGGGCCAACGTCCTGACTTTC; j_call: TRBJ2-6; clone_size: .; v_call: TRBV30; d_call: .
cdr3_aa: CASSQGRLAGGYEQYF; cdr3_nt: TGTGCCAGCAGCCAAGGGCGGCTAGCGGGAGGTTACGAGCAGTACTTC; j_call: TRBJ2-7; clone_size: many; v_call: TRBV4-2; d_call: TRBD2
cdr3_aa: CASRLDRRGPQHF; cdr3_nt: TGTGCCAGCAGATTGGACAGGCGAGGGCCCCAGCATTTT; j_call: TRBJ1-5; clone_size: many; v_call: TRBV6-1; d_call: TRBD1
cdr3_aa: CASSLALASGRDTGSYF; cdr3_nt: TGTGCCAGCAGCTTAGCGCTCGCTAGCGGGAGGGATACCGGTTCGTACTTC; j_call: TRBJ2-4; clone_size: many; v_call: TRBV7-9; d_call: TRBD2
cdr3_aa: CASNTDTGELFF; cdr3_nt: TGTGCCAGCAACACGGACACCGGGGAGCTGTTTTTT; j_call: TRBJ2-2; clone_size: .; v_call: TRBV24-1; d_call: .
cdr3_aa: CASSTTGWGDYGYTF; cdr3_nt: TGTGCCAGCAGCACCACAGGGTGGGGAGACTATGGCTACACCTTC; j_call: TRBJ1-2; clone_size: .; v_call: TRBV9; d_call: .
cdr3_aa: CASSRGGGGAFF; cdr3_nt: TGTGCCAGCAGCCGAGGAGGAGGGGGGGCTTTCTTT; j_call: TRBJ1-1; clone_size: many; v_call: TRBV6-1; d_call: .